This T cell receptor beta chain derives from a study of T cells in localized non-small cell lung cancer. Findings of the study overall: Since sequencing was restricted to only one region of the tumor, intratumor heterogeneity remains a possibility. Uninvolved adjacent lung showed peak T cell clonality, exceeding tumor. The study detected a median approximately 55 of the top 100 tumor clones in adjacent lung. Density of T cells in blood, when higher, went with longer overall survival.

TCRdb's copy holds only in-frame clones and misses some; the assay was immunoSEQ multiplex PCR. The sample records about 52,000 clones, approximately 86% being singletons. The CDR3 is made up of 14 amino acids. V was trimmed by 4 bases and J by 1 base, leaving 8 bases between them. Germline-derived CDR1 and CDR2 are MGHRA and YSYEKL. Comments on this clone: What it binds is unknown.

The sample in question was PBMCs, obtained before any cancer treatment. The sequence came from a female donor with stage II lung adenocarcinoma. The chain links TRBV4-1 to TRBJ2-1; D gene ambiguous. The CDR3 bases are TGCGCCAGCAGCCTACCCGGGTCCTACAATGAGCAGTTCTTC. This translates into CASSLPGSYNEQFF.